These T cell receptor beta chains were read from a single sample in a study of blood T cell repertoires in COVID-19. Clones were read by immunoSEQ multiplex PCR, and TCRdb kept only the in-frame ones, dropping some. The data hold 250,000 to 350,000 clones, with approximately 90% observed a single time. The sequencing sample was made of PBMCs or T cells enriched from blood (not recorded which). All receptors come from a woman aged 18-29 years who had recovered from COVID-19. Each CDR3 is given with its conserved first and last residue. The order of the fields is CDR3 DNA, CDR3 protein, D gene, J gene, clone size, V gene, CDR3 length. D genes are given only for firm matches. Clone size is shown for a subset of rows, as once, few, many or a class of expanded clone.

TGTGCCAGCAGCTTAAGAGATTACGAGCAGTACTTC,CASSLRDYEQYF,-,TRBJ2-7,-,TRBV11-2,12
TGTGCCAGCAACGTACTAGCCCCCCAAGAGACCCAGTACTTC,CASNVLAPQETQYF,-,TRBJ2-5,-,TRBV5-6,14
TGTGCCAGCAGTTTGTGGACTGCGCTAGCCAAAAACATTCAGTACTTC,CASSLWTALAKNIQYF,-,TRBJ2-4,-,TRBV28,16
TGTGCCTGGAGTCGGGGGGGCTCCTACAATGAGCAGTTCTTC,CAWSRGGSYNEQFF,TRBD2,TRBJ2-1,-,TRBV30,14
TGTGCCAGCTCACCACGGGCGGACAATAGCAATCAGCCCCAGCATTTT,CASSPRADNSNQPQHF,-,TRBJ1-5,-,TRBV18,16
TGTGCCTGGGAGGGGGCTCAAAATTCACCCCTCCACTTT,CAWEGAQNSPLHF,TRBD1,TRBJ1-6,-,TRBV30,13
TGTGCCAGCAGTAGGGGGACAGATACGCAGTATTTT,CASSRGTDTQYF,-,TRBJ2-3,-,TRBV2,12
TGTGCCAGCAGCTCCGGAGGCTACGAGCAGTACTTC,CASSSGGYEQYF,-,TRBJ2-7,-,TRBV5-4,12
TGCAGTGCTAGTAGACAGAATCAAGAGACCCAGTACTTC,CSASRQNQETQYF,-,TRBJ2-5,once,TRBV20-1,13
TGTGCCACCAGTGATCGACGGGAAGCCCAAGAGACCCAGTACTTC,CATSDRREAQETQYF,-,TRBJ2-5,-,TRBV24-1,15
TGTGCCAGCAGCTTAGGGGCGGGGCTCGTCTATGGCTACACCTTC,CASSLGAGLVYGYTF,-,TRBJ1-2,-,TRBV7-2,15
TGTGCCAGTAGTCTTAGGACAGGGATCGACTATGGCTACACCTTC,CASSLRTGIDYGYTF,TRBD1,TRBJ1-2,-,TRBV19,15
TGTGCCAGCAGCCGGGACAGACTTCAGCCCCAGCATTTT,CASSRDRLQPQHF,TRBD1,TRBJ1-5,-,TRBV11-2,13
TGTGCCAGCAGTGACCCAGCAGGGGCTACTAAACAGCCCCAGCATTTT,CASSDPAGATKQPQHF,-,TRBJ1-5,-,TRBV6-2/TRBV6-3,16
TGTGCCAGCAGCTTAATCAGGGGTCAGCCCCAGCATTTT,CASSLIRGQPQHF,-,TRBJ1-5,-,TRBV7-3,13
TGTGCCAGCAGCTTATCAGAAACAGATACGCAGTATTTT,CASSLSETDTQYF,-,TRBJ2-3,-,TRBV13,13
TGTGCCAGCAGCTTAGAAGGGGCACAGCCCCAGCATTTT,CASSLEGAQPQHF,-,TRBJ1-5,-,TRBV7-9,13
TGTGCCAGCAGCCACCTAACTAGCGGGGCCACAGATACGCAGTATTTT,CASSHLTSGATDTQYF,TRBD2,TRBJ2-3,-,TRBV4-2,16
TGTGCCAGCAGCCAGGACAGGGGCAATCAGCCCCAGCATTTT,CASSQDRGNQPQHF,TRBD1,TRBJ1-5,-,TRBV6-2/TRBV6-3,14
TGTGCCAGCAGCGCCGGGACATCTCGGGAAAAACTGTTTTTT,CASSAGTSREKLFF,-,TRBJ1-4,-,TRBV7-2,14
TGTGCCAGCAGCTTAGTCGCCAGGCAAGAGACCCAGTACTTC,CASSLVARQETQYF,-,TRBJ2-5,-,TRBV7-2,14
TGTGCCAGCAGCCAAGATAGCGGGGACGCCAATGAGCAGTTCTTC,CASSQDSGDANEQFF,TRBD2,TRBJ2-1,-,TRBV3-1/TRBV3-2,15
TGCAGTGCTGGTTTTGCGGGCCAGCAGTACTTC,CSAGFAGQQYF,-,TRBJ2-7,-,TRBV20-1,11
TGTGCCAGCAGTTGGAGACAGACAAACTATGGCTACACCTTC,CASSWRQTNYGYTF,-,TRBJ1-2,-,TRBV6-5,14
TGTGCCAGCTCACCCGGACTAGCGGGAGGGAATTACGAGCAGTACTTC,CASSPGLAGGNYEQYF,TRBD2,TRBJ2-7,once,TRBV18,16
TGCGCCAGCAGCCCCGGACTACCTTTAGCCAAAAACATTCAGTACTTC,CASSPGLPLAKNIQYF,-,TRBJ2-4,-,TRBV5-1,16
TGTGCCAGCTCACCGGGGAGGGACTATAGGAACACTGAAGCTTTCTTT,CASSPGRDYRNTEAFF,-,TRBJ1-1,-,TRBV18,16
TGCGCCAGCAGCCAAGAGAGGGGGCGGCCCTTGCAGTTCTTC,CASSQERGRPLQFF,TRBD1,TRBJ2-1,-,TRBV4-3,14
TGTGCCAGCAGCTTGATTCAAGATACGCAGTATTTT,CASSLIQDTQYF,-,TRBJ2-3,-,TRBV5-6,12
TGTGCCAGCAGCCCCCGGGGGACAGACCAAGAGACCCAGTACTTC,CASSPRGTDQETQYF,-,TRBJ2-5,-,TRBV9,15
TGTGCCAGCAGCTCTGGCCCATACTCCTACAATGAGCAGTTCTTC,CASSSGPYSYNEQFF,-,TRBJ2-1,few,TRBV7-6,15
TGTGCCATCAGTTCACAGGGGGCTCAAGAGACCCAGTACTTC,CAISSQGAQETQYF,TRBD1,TRBJ2-5,few,TRBV10-3,14
TGTGCCAGCAGCTTAGTTGCAGGGGGCTTCGCTGAAGCTTTCTTT,CASSLVAGGFAEAFF,TRBD1,TRBJ1-1,few,TRBV7-9,15
TGTGCCAGCAGCCAAGGGCCGGGACTAGCGGGGGGCGGGCAAGAGACCCAGTACTTC,CASSQGPGLAGGGQETQYF,TRBD2,TRBJ2-5,-,TRBV7-2,19
TGTGCCAGCAGCCAATGGGACAGACGAACTTCCGGGGAGCTGTTTTTT,CASSQWDRRTSGELFF,TRBD1,TRBJ2-2,few,TRBV3-1/TRBV3-2,16
TGTGCCAGCAGCTTAGGGGGACAGGGGTATGGCTACACCTTC,CASSLGGQGYGYTF,TRBD1,TRBJ1-2,few,TRBV7-9,14
TGTGCCAGCAGCCAAACAGGGGGCATAGGGGGACCCCAGCATTTT,CASSQTGGIGGPQHF,TRBD1,TRBJ1-5,-,TRBV2,15
TGTGCCAGCAGTTACCCCGGCGCTAGGGGATCTGAAGCTTTCTTT,CASSYPGARGSEAFF,-,TRBJ1-1,-,TRBV28,15
TGCGCCAGCAGCCAAGGAGTCGCGGGGGGCCTCTCCTACAATGAGCAGTTCTTC,CASSQGVAGGLSYNEQFF,TRBD2,TRBJ2-1,once,TRBV4-3,18
TGTGCCATCAGTGGGCAGCGGGACAGGGACTATGGCTACACCTTC,CAISGQRDRDYGYTF,TRBD1,TRBJ1-2,-,TRBV10-3,15
TGTGCCAGCAGTCCGGAAATAGGGGGACAGCCCCAGCATTTT,CASSPEIGGQPQHF,-,TRBJ1-5,-,TRBV6-6,14
TGTGCCAGCAGGGCAGGGCAAGGTAGCAATCAGCCCCAGCATTTT,CASRAGQGSNQPQHF,-,TRBJ1-5,-,TRBV2,15
TGCAGCGTTGACAGGGGAAACACCATATATTTT,CSVDRGNTIYF,-,TRBJ1-3,-,TRBV29-1,11
TGTGCCAGCAGCTCCGAGCCTACTAATAATTCACCCCTCCACTTT,CASSSEPTNNSPLHF,-,TRBJ1-6,-,TRBV7-3,15
TGTGCCAGCGGACAGTCGGCAGGAAACACCATATATTTT,CASGQSAGNTIYF,-,TRBJ1-3,-,TRBV2,13
TGTGCCAGCAGTTCCTCGGGGGGGGCGATTAGTGGCTACACCTTC,CASSSSGGAISGYTF,-,TRBJ1-2,-,TRBV28,15
TGTGCCAGCAGCCAAGTGTTACAGGGCTATGGCTACACCTTC,CASSQVLQGYGYTF,-,TRBJ1-2,-,TRBV4-2,14
TGTGCCTGGACCGGGGGGACGGACATTCGCTACACCTTC,CAWTGGTDIRYTF,-,TRBJ1-2,-,TRBV30,13
TGTGCCAGCAGCCGCACCTCGACAGGGGGAAACATTCAGTACTTC,CASSRTSTGGNIQYF,TRBD1,TRBJ2-4,-,TRBV7-2,15
TGTGCCAGCAGCCAAGGGCGGGGGGTCTACAATGAGCAGTTCTTC,CASSQGRGVYNEQFF,TRBD2,TRBJ2-1,-,TRBV3-1/TRBV3-2,15